This TCR beta chain was sequenced for a study of blood T cells in healthy people across ages. General study points: Observed TCR beta diversity per million T cells went down as age went up. This fall followed a roughly linear course with age. There was no known CMV status for donors, so expanded clonotype changes were possibly confounded. TCR beta diversity was tightly associated with the proportion of naive T cells.

A second PCR, run for about 7 to 12 cycles, used a sample-barcoded 5' primer plus a J-beta primer mix. Tags on each cDNA molecule came from a template-switch adaptor with 12 random nucleotides. A single record per CDR3 protein comes from TCRdb applying MiXCR to the 5' RACE reads. The sample yields fewer than 1 million distinct CDR3 sequences, around two fifths seen once. As for this clonotype: Its antigen remains unknown. One junction end disagrees with the germline gene, perhaps due to a read error.

This clonotype was sampled from a man between 60 and 75 years old in good health. The sample comprised blood.

DNA for the CDR3: TGTGTCAGCAGTTACTCGAAGGACAGGGGAAACTATGGCTACACCTTC. It codes for CVSSYSKDRGNYGYTF. J is TRBJ1-2 and V is TRBV6-2 or TRBV6-3; TRBD1 matches at 9 bases. Per germline, CDR1 MNHEY and CDR2 SVGEGT. This CDR3 is 16 amino acids long.